This T cell receptor beta chain was sequenced for a study of shared clonotypes between healthy human individuals. J gave up 4 bases and V 0 bases, and 8 bases lay outside the gene matches. The CDR3 loop spans 16 amino acids. The germline V gene has CDR1 SGHRS and CDR2 YFSETQ. This clone was observed once. Data came from immunoSEQ multiplex PCR; TCRdb stores just in-frame clones and leaves some out. Of roughly 500,000 clones listed, about 78% are singletons. The chain links TRBV5-1 to TRBJ1-1; 8 nucleotides align to TRBD1. Sequenced: PBMCs. The TCR originated in a woman between 40 and 50 years old in good health. Some clones in this sample may be carry-over from other donors' samples. CDR3 sequence reads: CASSLGAGGHLTEAFF. DNA of the CDR3: TGCGCCAGCAGCTTGGGGGCAGGGGGCCATCTCACTGAAGCTTTCTTT.